The 31 T cell receptor beta chains in this list originate from one sample, sequenced in a study of T cells in Graves' hyperthyroidism and ophthalmopathy. TCR beta CDR3 sequences were amplified from RNA transcripts. First-round RT-PCR targeting the TCR CDR3 was performed with the HTBI primer set. TCRdb re-analysed the multiplex PCR reads in MiXCR, keeping a single row per CDR3 protein. In the table there are about 340,000 distinct CDR3 sequences, 18% of which are singletons. The material sequenced was blood. Source of these receptors: a woman aged 45-65 years with Graves' hyperthyroidism.

At least ten counts were recorded for this clonotype. The rearrangement uses TRBV2 and TRBJ1-5, with 7 bases identical to TRBD1. The CDR3 has 14 amino acids. The trim removed 8 bases at V and 4 bases at J, leaving 8 bases unmatched. Germline values: CDR1 SNHLY, CDR2 FYNNEI. This CDR3 reads CASRKSGGNQPQHF. The DNA of the CDR3 is TGTGCCAGCCGTAAATCAGGGGGGAATCAGCCCCAGCATTTT.

The chain employs TRBV9 and TRBJ1-3, with D possibly being TRBD1 (5 bases). Germline V gene sequence: CDR1 SGDLS, CDR2 YYNGEE. The V end lost 4 bases, the J end lost 8 bases, and 16 bases lay between the germline ends. The CDR3 extends over 14 amino acids. This CDR3 is CASSPLGGEDTIYF. Written as DNA, the CDR3 is TGTGCCAGCAGCCCTCTCGGGGGGGAGGACACCATATATTTT.

The gene calls are TRBV6-1 and TRBJ1-4; tentative D call: TRBD1 (5 bases). V lost 4 bases and J 10 bases, leaving 13 bases between the germline ends. CDR3 size: 13 residues. Per the germline V gene, CDR1 is MNHNS and CDR2 is SASEGT. The CDR3 loop reads CASSAGTPGKLFF. The CDR3, as DNA: TGTGCCAGCAGTGCGGGGACTCCCGGAAAACTGTTTTTT.

On this clonotype: At one of its ends the junction is not consistent with the germline gene, which may arise from a read error. The rearrangement uses TRBV9 and TRBJ1-1; perhaps TRBD1 as D (6 bases). CDR1 SGDLS and CDR2 YYNGEE come from the germline V gene. The CDR3 spans 15 residues. DNA of the CDR3: TGTGCCAACAGCGTAGGGGCAGGGGCGGGCACTGAAGCTTTCTTT. Translation gives CANSVGAGAGTEAFF.

The chain links TRBV4-1 to TRBJ2-1; D might be TRBD1 (5 bases). Germline lookup yields CDR1 MGHRA and CDR2 YSYEKL. The V end was cut by 2 bases, the J end by 0 bases, with 8 bases between. The CDR3 runs to 15 residues. The CDR3 DNA reads as TGCGCCAGCAGCCAAACAGGTAGCTCCTACAATGAGCAGTTCTTC. Its protein is CASSQTGSSYNEQFF.

This chain connects TRBV20-1 to TRBJ2-1; D is unresolved. Germline V CDR1 and CDR2: DFQATT, SNEGSKA (reference sequence). The CDR3 is 13 residues long. The germline V and J ends were trimmed by 2 bases and 4 bases, with 9 bases remaining between them. This chain's CDR3 is CSARTPYYNEQFF. In DNA, the CDR3 is TGCAGTGCTAGAACCCCATATTACAATGAGCAGTTCTTC.

The chain links TRBV7-9 to TRBJ2-5; the D is unclear. The CDR3 is 11 residues long. Between the trimmed V and J ends, which lost 5 bases and 7 bases, there was a span of 8 bases. Germline CDR1 and CDR2: SEHNR and FQNEAQ (reference sequence). CDR3 nucleotide sequence: TGTGCCAGCAGCCAAAAAGGGACCCAGTACTTC. It codes for CASSQKGTQYF.

This clonotype was detected many times. The V call is TRBV5-1, the J call TRBJ2-7, with 7 bases matching TRBD2. This CDR3 spans 16 amino acids. J gave up 5 bases and V 4 bases, and 15 bases lay outside the gene matches. Per the germline V gene, CDR1 is SGHRS and CDR2 is YFSETQ. The CDR3 is CASSHRGRLAVDEQYF. Written as DNA, the CDR3 is TGCGCCAGCAGCCACCGGGGTCGACTAGCCGTAGACGAGCAGTACTTC.

This clonotype was picked up many times. V gene TRBV20-1 combines with J gene TRBJ2-3, with unresolved D. CDR3 length equals 13 residues. Deletions cut 1 base from V and 2 bases from J, with 7 bases between. CDR1 is DFQATT, CDR2 SNEGSKA, per germline (reference sequence). CDR3 in amino acids: CSARGPNTDTQYF. The CDR3 nucleotides read TGCAGTGCTAGAGGACCAAACACAGATACGCAGTATTTT.

This clonotype was seen only a few times. V usage is TRBV3-1 and J usage is TRBJ2-5; weak D call: TRBD2 (5 bases). This CDR3 is 14 amino acids long. The ends were cut back, 4 bases at V and 5 bases at J, with 14 bases in the middle. CDR1 and CDR2 (germline): LGHDT, YNNKEL (reference sequence). CDR3: CASSPYRGVETQYF. CDR3 sequence (DNA): TGTGCCAGCAGCCCTTACCGGGGTGTTGAGACCCAGTACTTC.

To note about this clonotype: An end of the junction does not agree with germline; a read error may underlie this. This chain uses TRBV20-1 with TRBJ1-1, with D hard to call. The germline V gene encodes CDR1 DFQATT and CDR2 SNEGSKA (reference sequence). The CDR3 length is 13 residues. The CDR3 DNA follows: TGCAGTGCTAAGAGCCCCTGGAACGCTGAAGCTTTCTTT. This codes for CSAKSPWNAEAFF.

In this sample, this clonotype turned up a few times. It may be a read error: a sequence one base away is much more abundant. Without the conserved terminal phenylalanine or tryptophan, this CDR3 likely stems from a read error. This chain joins TRBV30 and TRBJ1-1; D remains unclear. This CDR3 region has 15 residues. V was pared by 2 bases and J by 1 base, with 14 bases between. Germline CDR1 is GTSNPN and CDR2 is SVGIG (reference sequence). For the CDR3, the DNA is TGTGCCTGGAGTAAGGTTGGCAGCGAGAACACTGAAGCTTTCCTT. It translates to CAWSKVGSENTEAFL.

This clonotype has a handful of counts. An end of the junction does not agree with germline; a read error may underlie this. The chain links TRBV10-1 to TRBJ2-3; 7 nucleotides agree with TRBD2. CDR3 length equals 15 residues. The germline V gene has CDR1 WNHNN and CDR2 SYGVQD (reference sequence). This CDR3 reads CASSETRGSTDMQYF. For the CDR3, the DNA is TGCGCCAGCAGTGAAACGCGGGGGAGCACAGATATGCAGTATTTT.

The CDR3 DNA is TGTGCCAGTCGGACAGGGCGGGCGAACACCGGGGAGCTGTTTTTT. It is translated as CASRTGRANTGELFF. V is TRBV12-3 or TRBV12-4 and J is TRBJ2-2; TRBD1 matches 8 bases. Trimming cost V 9 bases and J 0 bases; bases outside gene matches: 6. CDR3 length equals 15 residues.

A note on this clonotype: A read error may account for a junction end that differs from germline. The V call is TRBV20-1, the J call TRBJ2-1; tentatively, D is TRBD1 or TRBD2 (5 bases each). The CDR3 spans 14 residues. Per germline, CDR1 DFQATT and CDR2 SNEGSKA (reference sequence). CDR3 loop: CSAKGSTSYNEQFF. In nucleotides, the CDR3 is TGCAGTGCTAAGGGGAGTACCTCTTACAATGAGCAATTCTTC.

This clonotype was counted many times. The DNA of the CDR3 is TGTGCCAGCAGTCAACGGGGAGGCCAAGAGACCCAGTACTTC. This translates into CASSQRGGQETQYF. The rearrangement uses TRBV25-1 and TRBJ2-5; D might be TRBD2 (6 bases). CDR1 and CDR2 (germline): MGHDK, SYGVNS. V was clipped by 5 bases and J by 1 base, with 11 bases between them. This CDR3 is 14 amino acids long. The whole variable domain, filled in from reference TRBV25-1 and TRBJ2-5, reads EADIYQTPRYLVIGTGKKITLECSQTMGHDKMYWYQQDPGMELHLIHYSYGVNSTEKGDLSSESTVSRIRTEHFPLTLESARPSHTSQYLCASSQRGGQETQYFGPGTRLLVL.

The chain recombines TRBV5-1 with TRBJ2-4, with 11 bases that match TRBD1. This CDR3 has 15 residues. Trimming took 7 bases from V and 4 from J; bases not matched to a gene: 7. Germline V CDR1 and CDR2: SGHRS, YFSETQ. The CDR3 reads CASAPDRGRKNIQYF. The CDR3 nucleotides read TGCGCCAGCGCCCCGGACAGGGGGCGGAAAAACATTCAGTACTTC.

This clonotype has at least ten counts. CDR3 amino acids: CASSKRTGVTYNEQFF. For the CDR3, the DNA is TGCGCCAGCAGCAAACGGACGGGGGTAACCTACAATGAGCAGTTCTTC. The gene calls are TRBV5-1 and TRBJ2-1; D may be TRBD2 (6 bases). V was cut by 4 bases and J by 2 bases, with 16 bases left in between. CDR3 length: 16 residues. Germline CDR1 SGHRS, CDR2 YFSETQ.

This chain joins TRBV2 and TRBJ2-3; D is undetermined. This CDR3 spans 15 amino acids. Trimming took 7 bases from V and 0 from J, leaving 14 bases between them. CDR1 SNHLY and CDR2 FYNNEI come from the germline V gene. This CDR3 is CASKASTISTDTQYF. As DNA, the CDR3 is TGTGCCAGCAAGGCTTCCACAATAAGCACAGATACGCAGTATTTT.

This clonotype occurred once. One end of the junction is discordant with germline, which a read error may explain. The chain recombines TRBV12-3 or TRBV12-4 with TRBJ2-5; D gene uncertain. The CDR3 length is 15 residues. CDR3 DNA sequence: TGTGCCAGCAATTTAGTCGGAGTGAGGCAAGAGACCCAGTACTTC. It encodes CASNLVGVRQETQYF.

This clonotype was counted at least ten times. V is TRBV2 and J is TRBJ2-5; D not resolved. Trimming cost V 4 bases and J 3 bases, with 6 bases left between them. Germline V CDR1 and CDR2: SNHLY, FYNNEI. The CDR3 is made up of 12 amino acids. The DNA of the CDR3 is TGTGCCAGCAGTGTGGTGAAAGAGACCCAGTACTTC. Residues: CASSVVKETQYF.

CDR3 amino acids: CATSRDLGPAGEQFF. The CDR3 region has the DNA TGTGCCACCAGCAGAGATCTCGGCCCAGCGGGTGAGCAGTTCTTC. The V gene is TRBV15, the J gene TRBJ2-1, with D maybe TRBD2 (6 bases). V was pared by 0 bases and J by 9 bases, with 15 bases between. The CDR3 is made up of 15 amino acids. CDR1 is LNHNV and CDR2 is YYDKDF in the germline V gene (reference sequence).

This clonotype was counted many times. The V call is TRBV27, the J call TRBJ2-5; D possibly corresponds to TRBD2 (6 bases). Trimming stripped 5 bases from V and 7 bases from J, with 14 bases between. CDR1 and CDR2 (germline): MNHEY, SMNVEV (reference sequence). The CDR3 has 13 residues. CDR3 in amino acids: CASSPGDLPTQYF. Written as DNA, the CDR3 is TGTGCCAGCAGTCCGGGGGACTTGCCGACCCAGTACTTC.

This clonotype was counted only a few times. The junction shows a germline mismatch at one end, possibly a read error. CDR3 residues: CASSKGTGGQETQYF. CDR3 coding DNA: TGTGCTAGCAGCAAAGGGACAGGGGGCCAAGAGACCCAGTACTTC. The chain uses TRBV7-7 and TRBJ2-5; 11 positions match TRBD1. The germline V gene has CDR1 SSHAT and CDR2 FNYEAQ (reference sequence). This CDR3 spans 15 amino acids.

The rearrangement links TRBV6-1 to TRBJ2-5; tentatively, D is TRBD2 (6 bases). The CDR3 is 12 amino acids. Germline V lookup: CDR1 MNHNS, CDR2 SASEGT. V lost 7 bases, J lost 5 bases, and 11 bases lay in between. This CDR3 reads CASTGTPETQYF. CDR3 nucleotides: TGTGCCAGCACCGGGACTCCCGAGACCCAGTACTTC.

Regarding this clonotype: Because it lacks the conserved phenylalanine or tryptophan at the end, this CDR3 is likely a read error. This chain uses TRBV7-3 with TRBJ2-7; 7 nucleotides line up with TRBD2. The CDR3 runs 15 residues. From germline, CDR1 is SGHTA and CDR2 FQGTGA. V shed 4 bases, J shed 2 bases, and the junction held 8 bases outside the gene matches. CDR3 sequence reads: CASSSSAGVPYEQYS. The CDR3 DNA reads TGTGCCAGCAGCTCCTCGGCGGGGGTACCCTACGAGCAGTACTCC.

This clonotype was counted at least ten times. This CDR3 reads CASIHRGGDTEAFF. The CDR3 region has the DNA TGTGCCAGCATCCACAGGGGCGGGGACACTGAAGCTTTCTTT. The rearrangement links TRBV2 to TRBJ1-1; 7 nucleotides agree with TRBD1. V shed 7 bases and J 3 bases; nucleotides not matched to a gene: 8. This CDR3 has 14 amino acids. Germline lookup yields CDR1 SNHLY and CDR2 FYNNEI.

This clonotype came up a few times. V gene TRBV20-1 combines with J gene TRBJ1-3, with unresolved D. The CDR3 is 12 residues long. The germline V and J ends were trimmed by 3 bases and 5 bases, with 8 bases remaining between them. Germline V gene sequence: CDR1 DFQATT, CDR2 SNEGSKA (reference sequence). The CDR3 region is CSASSPRNTIYF. In DNA, the CDR3 is TGCAGTGCTAGCTCCCCCAGAAACACCATATATTTT.

This clonotype turned up a few times. V is TRBV27 and J is TRBJ1-2, with a tentative D call TRBD1 (6 bases). CDR3 length equals 14 residues. V was cut by 5 bases and J by 3 bases, with 13 bases left in between. Germline V lookup: CDR1 MNHEY, CDR2 SMNVEV (reference sequence). The CDR3 reads CASSQHRDDYGYTF. In nucleotides, the CDR3 is TGTGCCAGCAGTCAGCACAGGGATGACTATGGCTACACCTTC.

This chain links TRBV12-3 or TRBV12-4 with TRBJ2-3; D may correspond to TRBD1 or TRBD2 (6 bases each). V dropped 6 bases and J dropped 1 base, with 17 bases sitting between them. The CDR3 is 16 residues long. CDR3 nucleotides: TGTGCCAGCAGCGGTTCTGGGGGGCGAGGCACAGATACGCAGTATTTT. This codes for CASSGSGGRGTDTQYF.

The V gene is TRBV19, the J gene TRBJ1-2; no definite D call. CDR3 length: 12 amino acids. Trimming removed 8 bases at V and 4 bases at J, with 11 bases between. In germline, CDR1 is LNHDA, CDR2 SQIVND (reference sequence). The CDR3 loop is CASSEIPYGYTF. In DNA, the CDR3 is TGTGCCAGTTCGGAGATTCCCTATGGCTACACCTTC.